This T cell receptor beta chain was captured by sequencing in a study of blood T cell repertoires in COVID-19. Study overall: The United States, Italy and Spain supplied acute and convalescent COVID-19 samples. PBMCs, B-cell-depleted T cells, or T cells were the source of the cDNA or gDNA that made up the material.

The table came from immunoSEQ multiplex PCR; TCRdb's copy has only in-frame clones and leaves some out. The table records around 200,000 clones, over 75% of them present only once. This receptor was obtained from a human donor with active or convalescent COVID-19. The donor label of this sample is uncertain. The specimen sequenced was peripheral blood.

The DNA of the CDR3 is TGTGCCAGCAGCGCCGACAGGGGAAGAGGTACTGAAGCTTTCTTT. This gives the protein CASSADRGRGTEAFF. The chain carries TRBV7-9 and TRBJ1-1; 8 nucleotides match TRBD1. Losses at the gene ends were 5 bases for V and 5 bases for J; bases not matched to a gene: 10. Per the germline V gene, CDR1 is SEHNR and CDR2 is FQNEAQ (reference sequence). The CDR3 has 15 amino acids.